This T cell receptor beta chain came from a study of shared T cell receptors in the human thymus. The CDR3 covers 15 residues. J lost 7 bases, V lost 0 bases, and 8 bases had no gene match. Germline V gene sequence: CDR1 SQVTM, CDR2 ANQGSEA. Libraries were prepared by immunoSEQ multiplex PCR; TCRdb keeps only in-frame clonotypes and omits some of them. Among about 380,000 clones listed, more than 85% were seen once. Sequencing input: thymocytes. This clonotype originated in a human donor. The chain has TRBV29-1 and TRBJ2-2; 7 bases align to TRBD2. The CDR3 sequence: CSVEDPRERDGELFF. The CDR3 region has the DNA TGCAGCGTTGAAGATCCGCGGGAGCGGGACGGGGAGCTGTTTTTT.